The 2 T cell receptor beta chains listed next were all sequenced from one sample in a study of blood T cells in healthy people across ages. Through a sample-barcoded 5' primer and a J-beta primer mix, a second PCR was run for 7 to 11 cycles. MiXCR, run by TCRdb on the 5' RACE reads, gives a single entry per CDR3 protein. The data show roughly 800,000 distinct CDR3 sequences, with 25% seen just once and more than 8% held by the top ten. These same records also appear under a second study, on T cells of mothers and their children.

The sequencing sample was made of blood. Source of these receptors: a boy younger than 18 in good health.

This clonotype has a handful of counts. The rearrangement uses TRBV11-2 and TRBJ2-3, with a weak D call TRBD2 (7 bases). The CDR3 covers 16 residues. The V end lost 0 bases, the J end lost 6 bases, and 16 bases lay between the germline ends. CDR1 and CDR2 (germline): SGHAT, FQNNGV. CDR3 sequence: CASSLELGRGLDTQYF. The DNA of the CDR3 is TGTGCCAGCAGCTTAGAATTGGGGCGGGGGCTTGATACGCAGTATTTT.

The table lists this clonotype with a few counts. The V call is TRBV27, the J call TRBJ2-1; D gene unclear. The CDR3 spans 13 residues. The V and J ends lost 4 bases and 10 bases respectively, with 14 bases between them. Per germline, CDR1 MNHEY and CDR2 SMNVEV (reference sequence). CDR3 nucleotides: TGTGCCAGCAGTTCATCCAATAACCCAGAGCAGTTCTTC. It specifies CASSSSNNPEQFF.